The entry below gives a single T cell receptor (beta chain) sequence along with its context. This entry comes from a study of shared clonotypes between healthy human individuals. Study-level background: Sampling drew on donors who were two women and three men aged 18 to 49.

The table came from immunoSEQ multiplex PCR; TCRdb's copy has only in-frame clones and leaves some out. The table shows 2 million to 2.5 million clones, with roughly 95% occurring only once. This CDR3 comprises 17 residues. Germline CDR1 KGHSH, CDR2 LQKENI. Trimming shortened V by 4 bases and J by 0 bases, and 16 bases separated the two germline ends. This TCR came from a man aged 18 to 29 in good health. The sample taken for sequencing was naive CD4+ T cells sorted from blood. Subset reported: CD45RA+ positively selected. J is TRBJ2-1 and V is TRBV18, with a possible D match to TRBD2 (6 bases). CDR3 bases: TGTGCCAGCTCACGAGGAGGCGGGACCCCCTCCTACAATGAGCAGTTCTTC. Encoded protein: CASSRGGGTPSYNEQFF.